These T cell receptor beta chains were read from a single sample in a study of shared clonotypes between healthy human individuals. Sequenced by immunoSEQ multiplex PCR; TCRdb stores in-frame clones only, minus some. The repertoire holds approximately 840,000 clones, 90% to 98% seen once, with about 0.21% in the top ten. Material: naive CD8+ T cells sorted from blood. These receptors were collected from a man between 25 and 39 years old in good health. Each CDR3 is given with its conserved first and last residue. The D gene is left open where the match is weak. Not all rows give a size; the values are once, few, many and, for expanded clones, a class.

>TRBV4-3|NA|TRBJ2-1|NA
CASSQADTYNEQFF
TGCGCCAGCAGCCAAGCGGATACCTACAATGAGCAGTTCTTC
>TRBV7-8|TRBD1|TRBJ2-7|NA
CASSPRQGVKDEQYF
TGTGCCAGCAGCCCCCGACAGGGGGTTAAGGACGAGCAGTACTTC
>TRBV10-3|NA|TRBJ2-1|NA
CAISDFQVTFNEQFF
TGTGCCATCAGTGACTTCCAGGTTACCTTTAACGAGCAGTTCTTC
>TRBV5-1|NA|TRBJ2-3|NA
CASSLRSRDTDTQYF
TGCGCCAGCAGCTTGCGCTCCCGAGACACAGATACGCAGTATTTT
>TRBV7-6|TRBD2|TRBJ2-5|NA
CASSPAGTSGSIPVQETQYF
TGTGCCAGCAGCCCCGCCGGGACTAGCGGATCAATCCCCGTCCAAGAGACCCAGTACTTC
>TRBV9|TRBD1|TRBJ1-4|NA
CASSVQGAANEKLFF
TGTGCCAGCAGCGTCCAGGGGGCAGCTAATGAAAAACTGTTTTTT
>TRBV29-1|TRBD2|TRBJ2-1|NA
CSVEGTSGSNNEQFF
TGCAGCGTTGAGGGGACTAGCGGGAGTAACAATGAGCAGTTCTTC
>TRBV7-8|TRBD1|TRBJ2-1|NA
CASSLGQGGGEQFF
TGTGCCAGCAGCTTGGGACAGGGGGGTGGTGAGCAGTTCTTC
>TRBV6-1|NA|TRBJ2-2|NA
CASSDDANTGELFF
TGTGCCAGCAGTGATGACGCGAACACCGGGGAGCTGTTTTTT
>TRBV14|TRBD2|TRBJ2-7|once
CASSQAGGYEQYF
TGTGCCAGCAGCCAAGCGGGAGGTTACGAGCAGTACTTC
>TRBV4-1|NA|TRBJ1-2|NA
CASSQGTTLWYGYTF
TGCGCCAGCAGCCAAGGAACGACTTTATGGTATGGCTACACCTTC
>TRBV7-9|NA|TRBJ2-7|NA
CASSLEGRQGPYEQYF
TGTGCCAGCAGCTTAGAGGGAAGGCAGGGTCCCTACGAGCAGTACTTC
>TRBV21-1|NA|TRBJ2-7|NA
CASSKSLDILSSYEQYF
TGTGCCAGCAGCAAAAGTCTCGACATCCTTAGCTCCTACGAGCAGTACTTC
>TRBV29-1|TRBD1|TRBJ1-1|NA
CSVEVGTGAEAFF
TGCAGCGTTGAAGTCGGGACAGGGGCAGAAGCTTTCTTT
>TRBV7-9|NA|TRBJ2-3|NA
CASSERLSSSTDTQYF
TGTGCCAGCAGCGAACGTTTATCTTCTAGCACAGATACGCAGTATTTT
>TRBV19|TRBD1|TRBJ2-7|once
CASSNFRTGSGEQYF
TGTGCCAGCAGCAATTTTAGGACAGGGTCGGGGGAGCAGTACTTC
>TRBV29-1|NA|TRBJ1-1|NA
CSVEDSLNTEAFF
TGCAGCGTTGAAGATTCTTTAAACACTGAAGCTTTCTTT
>TRBV19|TRBD2|TRBJ2-7|NA
CASSIGTSGRHEQYF
TGTGCCAGTAGTATCGGGACTAGCGGGAGACACGAGCAGTACTTC
>TRBV29-1|TRBD2|TRBJ2-7|NA
CSVDPVSGRVGEQYF
TGCAGCGTTGACCCCGTCAGCGGGAGGGTCGGCGAGCAGTACTTC
>TRBV11-2|NA|TRBJ2-5|NA
CASSQKGAGETQYF
TGTGCCAGCAGCCAGAAAGGGGCGGGAGAGACCCAGTACTTC
>TRBV13|TRBD2|TRBJ2-3|NA
CASSLVGGNTQYF
TGTGCCAGCAGCTTAGTCGGGGGGAATACGCAGTATTTT
>TRBV7-2|TRBD2|TRBJ2-3|NA
CASSLGAGDADTQYF
TGTGCCAGCAGCTTAGGTGCGGGAGACGCAGATACGCAGTATTTT
>TRBV28|NA|TRBJ1-2|NA
CASSITGPRGYTF
TGTGCCAGCAGCATTACAGGGCCCCGGGGCTACACCTTC
>TRBV27|NA|TRBJ2-1|NA
CASSPLGAKKHNEQFF
TGTGCCAGCAGTCCCCTGGGAGCCAAAAAACACAATGAGCAGTTCTTC
>TRBV28|TRBD1|TRBJ2-5|NA
CASSLYSDRDFQETQYF
TGTGCCAGCAGTTTGTACTCGGACAGGGATTTCCAAGAGACCCAGTACTTC
>TRBV13|NA|TRBJ2-7|once
CASSPGEGAYEQYF
TGTGCCAGCAGCCCGGGGGAGGGGGCGTACGAGCAGTACTTC
>TRBV2|NA|TRBJ2-1|NA
CASRDVDYNEQFF
TGTGCCAGCCGGGACGTTGATTACAATGAGCAGTTCTTC
>TRBV27|NA|TRBJ1-4|NA
CASSLSWGVTNEKLFF
TGTGCCAGCAGTTTATCTTGGGGGGTGACTAATGAAAAACTGTTTTTT
>TRBV29-1|NA|TRBJ2-6|NA
CSALTWGRLSGANVLTF
TGCAGCGCGCTTACTTGGGGGCGGCTCTCTGGGGCCAACGTCCTGACTTTC
>TRBV7-9|TRBD2|TRBJ2-7|NA
CASSLSGRPYEQYF
TGTGCCAGCAGCTTAAGCGGGAGGCCCTACGAGCAGTACTTC
>TRBV29-1|TRBD1|TRBJ2-7|NA
CSGGQGINEQYF
TGCAGCGGGGGACAGGGGATCAACGAGCAGTACTTC
>TRBV5-4|NA|TRBJ1-1|NA
CASSGRDSMNTEAFF
TGTGCCAGCAGTGGGAGAGACAGTATGAACACTGAAGCTTTCTTT
>TRBV27|TRBD2|TRBJ2-2|NA
CASSLGLAGGPLNTGELFF
TGTGCCAGCAGTCTCGGACTAGCGGGAGGGCCCTTGAACACCGGGGAGCTGTTTTTT
>TRBV29-1|TRBD1|TRBJ2-7|NA
CSVLQGAPYYEQYF
TGCAGCGTCCTCCAGGGGGCCCCCTACTACGAGCAGTACTTC
>TRBV5-1|TRBD1|TRBJ1-1|NA
CASSPRDRTIHFTEAFF
TGCGCCAGCAGCCCTAGGGACAGAACAATACACTTCACTGAAGCTTTCTTT
>TRBV13|NA|TRBJ2-1|NA
CASSLAGYRNDEQFF
TGTGCCAGCAGCTTAGCAGGGTATCGGAACGATGAGCAGTTCTTC
>TRBV28|NA|TRBJ1-1|NA
CASSLTGTAEAFF
TGTGCCAGCAGTTTAACAGGGACGGCTGAAGCTTTCTTT
>TRBV27|NA|TRBJ2-7|NA
CASSPPSYEQYF
TGTGCCAGCAGTCCCCCTTCTTACGAGCAGTACTTC
>TRBV10-3|NA|TRBJ2-7|NA
CAISDSGTYVGEQYF
TGTGCCATCAGTGACTCCGGGACCTACGTCGGCGAGCAGTACTTC
>TRBV18|TRBD2|TRBJ2-2|NA
CASSPWPATSAITNTGELFF
TGTGCCAGCTCACCATGGCCTGCCACTAGCGCCATAACGAACACCGGGGAGCTGTTTTTT
>TRBV29-1|NA|TRBJ2-1|NA
CSSRGIGGYNEQFF
TGCAGCTCCCGAGGCATCGGAGGCTACAATGAGCAGTTCTTC
>TRBV7-7|TRBD2|TRBJ2-1|NA
CASSLGTSGGSNEQFF
TGTGCTAGCAGCTTAGGGACTAGCGGGGGGAGCAATGAGCAGTTCTTC
>TRBV19|TRBD2|TRBJ2-7|NA
CASRHYGTSGTYEQYF
TGTGCCAGTAGACACTACGGGACTAGCGGGACTTACGAGCAGTACTTC
>TRBV28|TRBD1|TRBJ2-7|NA
CASSPQTGLYEQYF
TGTGCCAGCAGTCCCCAGACAGGGCTGTACGAGCAGTACTTC
>TRBV7-6|TRBD2|TRBJ2-5|NA
CASSSLADRETQYF
TGTGCCAGCAGCTCACTAGCGGACCGAGAGACCCAGTACTTC
>TRBV5-8|NA|TRBJ1-2|NA
CASPFGDYYGYTF
TGTGCCAGCCCCTTCGGGGATTACTATGGCTACACCTTC
>TRBV19|NA|TRBJ2-1|NA
CASSLTGTWGNEQFF
TGTGCCAGTAGCCTGACCGGGACATGGGGGAATGAGCAGTTCTTC
>TRBV27|TRBD2|TRBJ2-1|NA
CASSSEGLGNEQFF
TGTGCCAGCAGTAGCGAAGGACTAGGAAATGAGCAGTTCTTC
>TRBV7-7|NA|TRBJ2-2|NA
CASSPLNRRNTGELFF
TGTGCCAGCAGCCCCCTTAACAGGCGCAACACCGGGGAGCTGTTTTTT